A single sample gave rise to the 18 T cell receptor beta chains below, sequenced in a study of cytomegalovirus exposure and HLA in healthy donors. It was with 60 Vbeta and 13 Jbeta primers that the PCR ran. Clones were read by immunoSEQ multiplex PCR, and TCRdb kept only the in-frame ones, dropping some. The data contain about 98,000 clones, around 86% of them singletons. Sequenced material: PBMCs. Every receptor here comes from a female donor in good health and CMV-seropositive.

This clone has only one observation. The V and J genes are TRBV7-2 and TRBJ2-2; a possible D gene is TRBD2 (6 bases). Germline loops: CDR1 SGHTA, CDR2 FQGNSA. Trimming cost V 3 bases and J 1 base, with 6 bases left between them. The CDR3 runs 14 residues. This CDR3 reads CASSFSGNTGELFF. The CDR3 DNA sequence: TGTGCCAGCAGCTTTAGCGGGAACACCGGGGAGCTGTTTTTT.

The chain has TRBV2 and TRBJ1-2; D not certain. Germline V gives CDR1 SNHLY, CDR2 FYNNEI. This CDR3 comprises 14 residues. Trimming removed 1 base at V and 5 bases at J, with 11 bases between. CDR3 sequence reads: CASSEDSPSYGYTF. The CDR3 region has the DNA TGTGCCAGCAGTGAAGATTCCCCCAGTTATGGCTACACCTTC.

The chain combines TRBV21-1 with TRBJ1-2. TRBV21-1 is a pseudogene locus. The CDR3 spans 14 residues. CDR3: CASSKEVGFHGYTF. The CDR3 DNA reads TGTGCCAGCAGCAAAGAGGTCGGGTTCCATGGCTACACCTTC.

This clone was seen a handful of times. The chain joins TRBV5-1 to TRBJ1-2, with TRBD1 matching 9 bases. The CDR3 has 16 amino acids. The V segment lost 0 bases and the J segment 4 bases; nucleotides outside the gene matches: 7. Germline assignment: CDR1 SGHRS and CDR2 YFSETQ. CDR3 region: CASSLALDRGAYGYTF. In nucleotides, the CDR3 is TGCGCCAGCAGCTTGGCTCTGGACAGGGGCGCCTATGGCTACACCTTC.

The V gene is TRBV27, the J gene TRBJ1-2; D unclear. Germline CDR1 MNHEY, CDR2 SMNVEV (reference sequence). The CDR3 is 13 amino acids. With 1 base removed from V and 4 bases from J, the gap between germline ends came to 7 bases. The CDR3 spells CASSLFEGYGYTF. The DNA for the CDR3 is TGTGCCAGCAGTTTATTCGAGGGCTATGGCTACACCTTC.

V and J are TRBV12-5 and TRBJ1-1; 8 bases match TRBD1. Unmatched junction bases numbered 6, after V lost 0 bases and J lost 3 bases. The CDR3 extends over 16 amino acids. Germline V lookup: CDR1 LGHNT, CDR2 FRNRAP. DNA for the CDR3: TGTGCTAGTGGTTTGGTAATAGGACAGGGTGACACTGAAGCTTTCTTT. It specifies CASGLVIGQGDTEAFF.

This clone was seen a few times. The V and J genes are TRBV11-2 and TRBJ1-1, with 9 nucleotides matching TRBD1. This CDR3 spans 15 amino acids. V trimming: 3 bases; J trimming: 3 bases; junction bases outside the gene matches: 5. The V gene's germline CDR1 is SGHAT and CDR2 FQNNGV. The CDR3 is CASSFWDRADTEAFF. The CDR3 DNA follows: TGTGCCAGCAGCTTCTGGGACAGGGCAGACACTGAAGCTTTCTTT.

The rearrangement uses TRBV19 and TRBJ1-5; the match to TRBD1 covers 7 bases. This CDR3 contains 15 residues. V was clipped by 7 bases and J by 4 bases; unmatched bases: 10. Germline CDR1 is LNHDA and CDR2 is SQIVND (reference sequence). CDR3 protein: CASMFRGTGNQPQHF. The CDR3 nucleotides read TGTGCCAGTATGTTCAGGGGGACGGGGAATCAGCCCCAGCATTTT. The variable domain in full, with the rest retrieved from reference TRBV19 and TRBJ1-5, is DGGITQSPKYLFRKEGQNVTLSCEQNLNHDAMYWYRQDPGQGLRLIYYSQIVNDFQKGDIAEGYSVSREKKESFPLTVTSAQKNPTAFYLCASMFRGTGNQPQHFGDGTRLSIL.

This clone has just one count. This chain links TRBV5-4 with TRBJ2-7; possibly TRBD1 for D (6 bases). This CDR3 has 15 residues. The V gene lost 0 bases and the J gene lost 4 bases, with 14 bases spanning the gap. Germline CDR1 SGHNT, CDR2 YYREEE (reference sequence). The CDR3 spells CASSLGQGRGYEQYF. CDR3 DNA: TGTGCCAGCAGCTTGGGTCAGGGGCGCGGTTACGAGCAGTACTTC.

The gene calls are TRBV25-1 and TRBJ1-1, with D perhaps TRBD1 (6 bases). The CDR3 contains 13 residues. CDR1 MGHDK and CDR2 SYGVNS come from the germline V gene. V lost 6 bases and J 9 bases, leaving 17 bases between the germline ends. CDR3 in DNA: TGTGCCAGCAGCGGTTCGGTCAGGGGAAAAGCTTTCTTT. As protein: CASSGSVRGKAFF.

The chain employs TRBV30 and TRBJ2-6; TRBD1 agrees at 8 bases. J lost 4 bases, V lost 4 bases, and 3 bases had no gene match. The germline gives CDR1 GTSNPN, CDR2 SVGIG (reference sequence). The CDR3 contains 14 residues. The CDR3: CAWTQGAGANVLTF. CDR3 nucleotide sequence: TGTGCCTGGACCCAGGGGGCCGGGGCCAACGTCCTGACTTTC.

The J gene is TRBJ2-1, the V gene TRBV5-6, with 7 positions matching TRBD1. The J segment lost 4 bases and the V segment lost 0 bases, leaving 13 bases of the junction unmatched. Germline CDR1 SGHDT, CDR2 YYEEEE. This CDR3 contains 18 residues. The CDR3 nucleotides read TGTGCCAGCAGCTTGGTTGTATCGGACAGGAGATTTTACAATGAGCAGTTCTTC. It yields the protein CASSLVVSDRRFYNEQFF. Full variable domain (outside the CDR3, taken from reference TRBV5-6 and TRBJ2-1): DAGVTQSPTHLIKTRGQQVTLRCSPKSGHDTVSWYQQALGQGPQFIFQYYEEEERQRGNFPDRFSGHQFPNYSSELNVNALLLGDSALYLCASSLVVSDRRFYNEQFFGPGTRLTVL.

The rearrangement uses TRBV21-1 and TRBJ1-2; TRBD1 is the table's D call, not checked against the DNA. TRBV21-1 counts as a pseudogene. The CDR3 has 13 amino acids. CDR3 sequence: CASSKGSRYGYTF. CDR3 DNA sequence: TGTGCCAGCAGCAAAGGGTCCAGGTATGGCTACACCTTC.

There are a few counts of this clone. The CDR3 bases are TGTGCCAGCAGTCCCGGGACAGGAAATTGGAATGAGCAGTTCTTC. Translating gives CASSPGTGNWNEQFF. The chain joins TRBV25-1 to TRBJ2-1, with 8 nucleotides matching TRBD1. V shed 5 bases, J shed 7 bases, and the junction held 10 bases outside the gene matches. The CDR3 length is 15 residues. CDR1 is MGHDK, CDR2 SYGVNS, per germline.

This chain uses TRBV6-1 with TRBJ1-5, with D unresolved. V lost 2 bases and J lost 5, with 16 bases in between. This CDR3 spans 16 amino acids. Germline lookup yields CDR1 MNHNS and CDR2 SASEGT. The CDR3 region is CASSESPDIFHQPQHF. The CDR3, as DNA: TGTGCCAGCAGTGAATCCCCCGACATATTCCATCAGCCCCAGCATTTT.

This clone was detected once. This chain connects TRBV7-8 to TRBJ1-3; D is perhaps TRBD1 (6 bases). This CDR3 region has 16 residues. Deletions cut 8 bases from V and 0 bases from J, with 17 bases between. Germline V CDR1 and CDR2: SGHVS, FQNEAQ. CDR3 amino acids: CASHEGGTLSGNTIYF. Written as DNA, the CDR3 is TGTGCCAGCCACGAGGGGGGGACACTCTCTGGAAACACCATATATTTT.

The chain has TRBV19 and TRBJ1-2, with D tentatively TRBD1 (5 bases). The CDR3 is made up of 17 amino acids. The germline gives CDR1 LNHDA, CDR2 SQIVND (reference sequence). Trimming removed 4 bases from V and 2 bases from J, with 20 bases in between. The CDR3 is CASSTGGGDRLNYGYTF. The CDR3 bases are TGTGCCAGTAGTACTGGGGGGGGAGACAGATTGAACTATGGCTACACCTTC.

The rearrangement links TRBV28 to TRBJ2-7; 8 nucleotides agree with TRBD1. The CDR3 spans 15 residues. V was clipped by 6 bases and J by 2 bases; unmatched bases: 9. The germline gives CDR1 MDHEN, CDR2 SYDVKM. The CDR3 nucleotides read TGTGCCAGCAGCTCCGACAGGGGAATTCCCTACGAGCAGTACTTC. It encodes CASSSDRGIPYEQYF.